These 28 T cell receptor beta chains originate from one sample sequenced in a study of chronic HIV infection and antiretroviral therapy. TCRdb recomputed calls from the 5' RACE reads with MiXCR, one row per CDR3 protein. The table has about 38,000 distinct CDR3 sequences, 7.5% to 9% seen once. The sequencing sample was made of peripheral blood. These receptors all stem from an adult who had HIV and had not received antiretroviral therapy, or was an uninfected healthy control (not recorded which).

This chain connects TRBV2 to TRBJ2-3; D is unclear. V dropped 3 bases and J dropped 4 bases, with 11 bases sitting between them. Germline V gives CDR1 SNHLY, CDR2 FYNNEI. The CDR3 is 14 residues long. The CDR3 region has the DNA TGTGCCAGCAGTGATTTGGGGATCGCAGATACGCAGTATTTT. This encodes CASSDLGIADTQYF. The whole variable domain, filled in from reference TRBV2 and TRBJ2-3, reads EPEVTQTPSHQVTQMGQEVILRCVPISNHLYFYWYRQILGQKVEFLVSFYNNEISEKSEIFDDQFSVERPDGSNFTLKIRSTKLEDSAMYFCASSDLGIADTQYFGPGTRLTVL.

This chain joins TRBV25-1 and TRBJ2-3, with a tentative D call TRBD2 (5 bases). The CDR3 runs to 16 residues. The germline V and J ends were trimmed by 3 bases and 0 bases, with 13 bases remaining between them. The germline CDR1 and CDR2 sequences are MGHDK and SYGVNS. CDR3 protein: CASSDGLGTSTDTQYF. CDR3 coding DNA: TGTGCCAGCAGTGATGGACTGGGAACTAGCACAGATACGCAGTATTTT.

This chain links TRBV4-1 with TRBJ1-1; D is possibly TRBD1 (5 bases). Between the trimmed V and J ends, which lost 5 bases and 4 bases, there was a span of 11 bases. This CDR3 has 13 amino acids. Per germline, CDR1 MGHRA and CDR2 YSYEKL. The DNA of the CDR3 is TGCGCCAGCAGCTTTAAAGGGGTCACTGAAGCTTTCTTT. Its protein product is CASSFKGVTEAFF.

This clonotype has just a few counts. The chain is built from TRBV7-2 and TRBJ1-5; possibly TRBD1 for D (6 bases). Germline V gives CDR1 SGHTA, CDR2 FQGNSA. Deletions cut 5 bases from V and 5 bases from J, with 10 bases between. This CDR3 has 13 residues. This CDR3 is CASSRNRDQPQHF. The CDR3 DNA follows: TGTGCCAGCAGCCGCAACAGGGATCAGCCCCAGCATTTT.

This clonotype was observed at least ten times. The chain uses TRBV28 and TRBJ2-1; D may be TRBD1 (5 bases). The CDR3 is made up of 17 amino acids. Germline V gives CDR1 MDHEN, CDR2 SYDVKM. Trimming cost V 6 bases and J 0 bases, with 18 bases left between them. CDR3 bases: TGTGCCAGCAGACCCAGTACAGGAGCCAGCTCCTACAATGAGCAGTTCTTC. This sequence encodes CASRPSTGASSYNEQFF.

In this sample, this clonotype turned up many times. The chain has TRBV7-2 and TRBJ2-1; 10 bases are a match to TRBD2. The V segment lost 2 bases and the J segment 9 bases; nucleotides outside the gene matches: 4. The germline V gene has CDR1 SGHTA and CDR2 FQGNSA. The CDR3 contains 14 residues. CDR3 bases: TGTGCCAGCAGCTTAAGTCTAGCGGGAGTTGAGCAGTTCTTC. It is translated as CASSLSLAGVEQFF.

This clonotype was seen ten or more times. The CDR3 DNA follows: TGTGCCAGCAGCGTAGGCCCAGCGGCCCACGCCCCTCAAGAGACCCAGTACTTC. Translated, it gives CASSVGPAAHAPQETQYF. V is TRBV9 and J is TRBJ2-5; D is perhaps TRBD2 (5 bases). The CDR3 has 18 residues. V shed 0 bases and J shed 2 bases, with 20 bases lying between them. Germline loops: CDR1 SGDLS, CDR2 YYNGEE.

The chain uses TRBV20-1 and TRBJ2-4; D may be TRBD1 (6 bases). Germline V gives CDR1 DFQATT, CDR2 SNEGSKA (reference sequence). CDR3 length: 16 amino acids. V lost 3 bases, J lost 0 bases, and 15 bases lay in between. The CDR3 sequence is CSASRDTLGAKNIQYF. The CDR3 DNA reads as TGCAGTGCTAGCCGGGACACCCTAGGAGCCAAAAACATTCAGTACTTC.

This clonotype was seen only a few times. The CDR3 nucleotides are TGTGCCACAGCCGGACAGCCTGGGAATTCACCCCTCCACTTT. Protein product: CATAGQPGNSPLHF. The chain links TRBV10-3 to TRBJ1-6; weak D call: TRBD1 (6 bases). Trimming stripped 10 bases from V and 7 bases from J, with 17 bases between. This CDR3 has 14 amino acids. Looked up from germline, CDR1 is ENHRY and CDR2 is SYGVKD.

CDR3 amino acids: CSARSTEETQYF. Written as DNA, the CDR3 is TGCAGTGCTAGATCTACAGAAGAGACCCAGTACTTC. The chain couples TRBV20-1 to TRBJ2-5; D unresolved. The CDR3 is made up of 12 amino acids. Germline V CDR1 and CDR2: DFQATT, SNEGSKA (reference sequence). V was pared by 2 bases and J by 3 bases, with 7 bases between.

The chain combines TRBV11-1 with TRBJ2-7; no firm D call. Deletions cut 6 bases from V and 0 bases from J, with 9 bases between. The CDR3 is 13 amino acids. The germline V gene has CDR1 SGHAT and CDR2 FQDESV (reference sequence). The CDR3 nucleotides are TGTGCCAGCAGTTCCCGACTCTCCTACGAGCAGTACTTC. Its translation: CASSSRLSYEQYF.

This clonotype was counted ten times or more. The chain links TRBV29-1 to TRBJ2-7; 9 positions agree with TRBD2. V trimming: 7 bases; J trimming: 3 bases; junction bases outside the gene matches: 13. Per germline, CDR1 SQVTM and CDR2 ANQGSEA. CDR3 length equals 15 residues. Here the CDR3 DNA reads TGCAGCGCCTCCGGGGGACTAGCTACCAGCTACGAGCAGTACTTC. It encodes CSASGGLATSYEQYF.

As for this clonotype: The conserved closing phenylalanine or tryptophan is absent in this CDR3, likely reflecting a read error. The chain links TRBV6-6 to TRBJ1-1; 8 nucleotides match TRBD1. After removal of 6 bases from V and 8 bases from J, the junction contained 14 bases not matched to a gene. Germline V gives CDR1 MNHNY, CDR2 SVGAGI (reference sequence). The CDR3 extends over 15 amino acids. The CDR3 spells CASSSPQGASPEAFS. In DNA, the CDR3 is TGTGCCAGCAGCTCACCTCAGGGGGCTTCACCCGAAGCTTTCTCT.

This clonotype has ten or more counts. The rearrangement joins TRBV20-1 to TRBJ2-7, with TRBD2 matching over 9 bases. CDR1 DFQATT and CDR2 SNEGSKA come from the germline V gene (reference sequence). The J segment lost 2 bases and the V segment lost 6 bases, leaving 5 bases of the junction unmatched. The CDR3 runs 13 residues. CDR3 in DNA: TGCAGTGCGAGACTAGCGGACGCCTACGAGCAGTACTTC. Its protein is CSARLADAYEQYF.

This clonotype was detected many times. The chain is built from TRBV24-1 and TRBJ2-3; 7 positions agree with TRBD1. Trimming removed 3 bases from V and 2 bases from J; junction bases left unmatched: 13. This CDR3 region has 18 residues. Looked up from germline, CDR1 is KGHDR and CDR2 is SFDVKD. The DNA of the CDR3 is TGTGCCACCAGTGATGGCCGGGACAGCACCTATTACACAGATACGCAGTATTTT. This translates into CATSDGRDSTYYTDTQYF.

This clonotype was picked up many times. The chain links TRBV5-1 to TRBJ1-1; TRBD1 might be the D (6 bases). V was shortened by 0 bases and J by 1 base, with 10 bases between the two germline ends. Germline V gene data show CDR1 as SGHRS and CDR2 as YFSETQ. The CDR3 totals 15 residues. The CDR3 DNA sequence: TGCGCCAGCAGCTTGGTCGGCAGGGGGAACACTGAAGCTTTCTTT. This sequence encodes CASSLVGRGNTEAFF.

This clonotype has a handful of counts. This sequence joins TRBV6-2 or TRBV6-3 and TRBJ1-2; D unclear. V was trimmed by 2 bases and J by 7 bases, leaving 5 bases between them. The germline V gene has CDR1 MNHEY and CDR2 SVGEGT. This CDR3 is built from 11 residues. The CDR3 DNA sequence: TGTGCCAGCAGTTACAGGGCTGGCTACACCTTC. Translation gives CASSYRAGYTF.

The rearrangement uses TRBV10-3 and TRBJ2-1, with D possibly TRBD1 on 5 matching bases. The germline V gene encodes CDR1 ENHRY and CDR2 SYGVKD. CDR3 length: 15 residues. Trimming pared 3 bases from V and 0 bases from J, leaving 9 bases between. The chain's CDR3 is CAISDRQPSYNEQFF. DNA of the CDR3: TGTGCCATCAGTGACCGACAGCCCTCCTACAATGAGCAGTTCTTC.

This clonotype appeared a few times. This chain joins TRBV20-1 and TRBJ2-7; 11 bases are a match to TRBD2. With 6 bases clipped from V and 4 bases from J, the junction kept 14 bases outside the gene matches. This CDR3 is 16 amino acids long. Germline V gene sequence: CDR1 DFQATT, CDR2 SNEGSKA (reference sequence). Written as DNA, the CDR3 is TGCAGTGCCCAGGACGAAGGGACTAGCGGATCATACGAGCAGTACTTC. This encodes CSAQDEGTSGSYEQYF.

This chain uses TRBV6-2 or TRBV6-3 with TRBJ2-1; D is ambiguous. V gave up 1 base and J gave up 10 bases, with 5 bases separating them. The CDR3 has 11 residues. Germline assignment: CDR1 MNHEY and CDR2 SVGEGT. The CDR3 protein is CASSYWAEQFF. In DNA, the CDR3 is TGTGCCAGCAGTTACTGGGCCGAGCAGTTCTTC.

This clonotype has just a few counts. The chain links TRBV27 to TRBJ1-4, with a weak D call TRBD1 (6 bases). CDR3 length equals 14 residues. The V and J ends lost 8 bases and 3 bases respectively, with 13 bases between them. CDR1 MNHEY and CDR2 SMNVEV come from the germline V gene (reference sequence). CDR3 DNA sequence: TGTGCCAGCCGGGCAGGACAGCCTAATGAAAAACTGTTTTTT. This encodes CASRAGQPNEKLFF.

This clonotype came up many times. The J gene is TRBJ2-7, the V gene TRBV3-1; possible D gene TRBD1, 5 bases. V lost 3 bases and J 0 bases, leaving 9 bases between the germline ends. This CDR3 is 14 amino acids long. Germline V lookup: CDR1 LGHDT, CDR2 YNNKEL (reference sequence). CDR3 protein: CASSQSRVSYEQYF. DNA for the CDR3: TGTGCCAGCAGCCAGAGCAGGGTCTCCTACGAGCAGTACTTC.

This chain connects TRBV19 to TRBJ2-5; D gene uncertain. Trimming took off 5 bases at V and 5 bases at J, with 12 bases between the two ends. The CDR3 loop spans 13 amino acids. Germline V gene sequence: CDR1 LNHDA, CDR2 SQIVND (reference sequence). CDR3 in DNA: TGTGCCAGTAGTCCTGCTTACGGGGAGACCCAGTACTTC. Its translation is CASSPAYGETQYF.

The chain joins TRBV28 to TRBJ2-1; 12 bases are shared with TRBD2. Germline loops: CDR1 MDHEN, CDR2 SYDVKM. The CDR3 is 16 residues long. The junction had 7 bases not matched to a gene; V was cut back by 3 bases and J by 7 bases. The CDR3 protein is CASSFLAGLAGNEQFF. The CDR3 nucleotides are TGTGCCAGCAGTTTCTTGGCCGGACTAGCGGGAAATGAGCAGTTCTTC.

This chain connects TRBV7-9 to TRBJ2-3; no definite D call. Between the trimmed V and J ends, which lost 2 bases and 4 bases, there was a span of 4 bases. The CDR3 runs to 12 residues. Germline-derived CDR1 and CDR2 are SEHNR and FQNEAQ (reference sequence). CDR3: CASSLIADTQYF. CDR3 bases: TGTGCCAGCAGCTTAATCGCAGATACGCAGTATTTT.

The chain has TRBV9 and TRBJ2-5, with 11 bases aligning to TRBD1. V was pared by 4 bases and J by 5 bases, with 7 bases of the junction left unmatched. CDR1 and CDR2 (germline): SGDLS, YYNGEE. CDR3 size: 15 residues. Here the CDR3 reads CASSPGTGGFETQYF. CDR3 in DNA: TGTGCCAGCAGCCCCGGGACAGGGGGTTTTGAGACCCAGTACTTC.

The chain couples TRBV24-1 to TRBJ2-7; TRBD1 matches 10 bases. CDR1 and CDR2 from the germline V gene are KGHDR and SFDVKD. V lost 7 bases to trimming and J lost 5 bases; unmatched junction nucleotides: 10. The CDR3 covers 15 residues. CDR3 DNA sequence: TGTGCCACCAGCAGAAGGGACAGGGGAATCGACGAGCAGTACTTC. This gives the protein CATSRRDRGIDEQYF.

This clonotype has at least ten counts. The chain recombines TRBV5-1 with TRBJ1-1; 7 bases map to TRBD1. The CDR3 runs to 14 residues. J was trimmed by 4 bases and V by 0 bases; bases with no gene match: 3. From germline, CDR1 is SGHRS and CDR2 YFSETQ. The CDR3 DNA reads as TGCGCCAGCAGCTTGGGACAGGGAAGCACTGAAGCTTTCTTT. It codes for CASSLGQGSTEAFF.